The 17 T cell receptor beta chains in this list originate from one sample, sequenced in a study of shared clonotypes between healthy human individuals. Clones were sequenced by immunoSEQ multiplex PCR, and TCRdb holds only the in-frame ones, with some missing. The table includes just over 2,000,000 clones, 95% detected once. Sequencing used naive CD4+ T cells sorted from blood. The sample's subset: CD45RA+ positively selected. All receptors derive from a man younger than 35 in good health.

The chain couples TRBV6-1 to TRBJ2-1; 10 nucleotides match TRBD1. CDR3 length: 14 residues. Germline values: CDR1 MNHNS, CDR2 SASEGT. V lost 8 bases to trimming and J lost 10 bases; unmatched junction nucleotides: 11. The DNA for the CDR3 is TGTGCCAGCTCTCCAGGGACAGGGGTACGGGAGCAGTTCTTC. As protein: CASSPGTGVREQFF.

The rearrangement links TRBV27 to TRBJ2-1; 8 bases line up with TRBD1. The CDR3 is 13 residues long. J lost 12 bases, V lost 5 bases, and 9 bases had no gene match. The germline CDR1 and CDR2 sequences are MNHEY and SMNVEV (reference sequence). The DNA of the CDR3 is TGTGCCAGCAGTCAGGGGGCCCAGACAGCGCAGTTCTTC. Protein sequence: CASSQGAQTAQFF.

The gene calls are TRBV7-9 and TRBJ2-7; no clear D. V lost 2 bases and J 6 bases, leaving 11 bases between the germline ends. Germline CDR1 and CDR2: SEHNR and FQNEAQ (reference sequence). This CDR3 contains 13 residues. The chain's CDR3 is CASSLKRDSEQYF. CDR3 nucleotides: TGTGCCAGCAGCTTAAAGCGCGACTCCGAGCAGTACTTC.

J is TRBJ2-1 and V is TRBV5-6; D is unclear. This CDR3 is built from 15 residues. The V and J ends lost 4 bases and 0 bases respectively, with 11 bases between them. The germline gives CDR1 SGHDT, CDR2 YYEEEE. CDR3 amino acids: CASSRGTSSYNEQFF. CDR3 bases: TGTGCCAGCAGCCGAGGCACGAGCTCCTACAATGAGCAGTTCTTC.

This rearrangement joins TRBV5-4 to TRBJ2-5; 12 bases map to TRBD2. CDR3 length: 15 amino acids. Germline assignment: CDR1 SGHNT and CDR2 YYREEE (reference sequence). Trimming at V came to 4 bases and at J to 1 base, leaving 2 bases not matched to a gene. This CDR3 reads CASSQGLAGQETQYF. The CDR3 bases are TGTGCCAGCAGCCAGGGACTAGCGGGCCAAGAGACCCAGTACTTC.

The chain has TRBV6-6 and TRBJ1-1; no clear D gene. This CDR3 is built from 12 residues. The germline CDR1 and CDR2 sequences are MNHNY and SVGAGI (reference sequence). Trimming cost V 5 bases and J 2 bases, with 6 bases left between them. CDR3 amino acids: CASSRGNTEAFF. DNA of the CDR3: TGTGCCAGCAGTCGGGGAAACACTGAAGCTTTCTTT.

This clone is a singleton in its sample. The chain couples TRBV10-1 to TRBJ2-7, with TRBD1 matching over 10 bases. This CDR3 contains 20 residues. V gave up 6 bases and J gave up 5 bases; unmatched junction bases: 25. Germline V lookup: CDR1 WNHNN, CDR2 SYGVQD (reference sequence). CDR3 sequence: CASSRNPEMIETGGRHEQYF. CDR3 coding DNA: TGCGCCAGCAGCAGAAATCCTGAGATGATCGAGACAGGGGGCAGGCACGAGCAGTACTTC.

The chain combines TRBV7-6 with TRBJ2-5, with 8 bases fitting TRBD1. The CDR3 runs 16 residues. Trimming at V came to 1 base and at J to 2 bases, leaving 6 bases not matched to a gene. Per germline, CDR1 SGHVS and CDR2 FNYEAQ. CDR3 region: CASSLVPGGGQETQYF. In DNA, the CDR3 is TGTGCCAGCAGCTTAGTTCCAGGGGGCGGGCAAGAGACCCAGTACTTC. Variable domain in full (rest from reference TRBV7-6 and TRBJ2-5): GAGVSQSPRYKVTKRGQDVALRCDPISGHVSLYWYRQALGQGPEFLTYFNYEAQQDKSGLPNDRFSAERPEGSISTLTIQRTEQRDSAMYRCASSLVPGGGQETQYFGPGTRLLVL.

The genes are TRBV5-6 and TRBJ2-2; TRBD2 might be the D (6 bases). The germline V and J ends were trimmed by 2 bases and 5 bases, with 19 bases remaining between them. The CDR3 has 17 residues. The germline V gene encodes CDR1 SGHDT and CDR2 YYEEEE. In nucleotides, the CDR3 is TGTGCCAGCAGCTTAGTACTCGGCAGTGGAGGGACCGGGGAGCTGTTTTTT. Translating it yields CASSLVLGSGGTGELFF.

The chain is built from TRBV10-3 and TRBJ2-5; no clear D. Germline loops: CDR1 ENHRY, CDR2 SYGVKD. The CDR3 length is 13 residues. V lost 4 bases, J lost 3 bases, and 9 bases lay in between. The CDR3 coding sequence is TGTGCCATCAGTGCGCGTCCAGAAGAGACCCAGTACTTC. Its protein product is CAISARPEETQYF.

This sequence joins TRBV6-6 and TRBJ2-2, with TRBD2 matching over 8 bases. With 4 bases clipped from V and 6 bases from J, the junction kept 4 bases outside the gene matches. Germline CDR1 reads MNHNY; CDR2 reads SVGAGI (reference sequence). The CDR3 length is 14 residues. CDR3 DNA: TGTGCCAGCAGTTGGCGGGAGGAAGCCGGGGAGCTGTTTTTT. Encoded protein: CASSWREEAGELFF.

The V call is TRBV5-1, the J call TRBJ2-7; a possible D gene is TRBD1 (6 bases). In germline, CDR1 is SGHRS, CDR2 YFSETQ. V dropped 2 bases and J dropped 2 bases, with 17 bases sitting between them. The CDR3 totals 16 residues. DNA of the CDR3: TGCGCCAGCAGCTTACATGGGGACACGACTCCCTACGAGCAGTACTTC. Residues: CASSLHGDTTPYEQYF.

The chain recombines TRBV9 with TRBJ2-7; 15 bases are a match to TRBD2. Germline CDR1 and CDR2: SGDLS and YYNGEE. The ends lost 4 bases at V and 6 bases at J; junction bases unmatched: 5. This CDR3 contains 15 residues. The CDR3 here is CASSHGLAGGGEQYF. The CDR3 DNA reads TGTGCCAGCAGCCACGGACTAGCGGGAGGGGGCGAGCAGTACTTC.

This chain joins TRBV28 and TRBJ1-2; possible D gene TRBD1, 5 bases. V lost 4 bases, J lost 3 bases, and 12 bases lay in between. The length of the CDR3 is 14 residues. Germline lookup yields CDR1 MDHEN and CDR2 SYDVKM. The CDR3 loop reads CASSSDSGYYGYTF. CDR3 nucleotide sequence: TGTGCCAGCAGTTCCGACTCAGGGTACTATGGCTACACCTTC.

The V and J genes are TRBV30 and TRBJ2-7; D uncertain. The CDR3 totals 11 residues. V was trimmed by 4 bases and J by 6 bases, leaving 10 bases between them. From germline, CDR1 is GTSNPN and CDR2 SVGIG (reference sequence). Here the CDR3 reads CAWKLSGEQYF. The CDR3 coding sequence is TGTGCCTGGAAATTGAGTGGCGAGCAGTACTTC.

V and J are TRBV27 and TRBJ2-1; no clear D gene. This CDR3 has 14 residues. Per the germline V gene, CDR1 is MNHEY and CDR2 is SMNVEV (reference sequence). Trimming removed 6 bases from V and 6 bases from J, with 15 bases in between. The CDR3 protein is CASSPEVFRNEQFF. DNA for the CDR3: TGTGCCAGCAGCCCTGAGGTATTTCGCAATGAGCAGTTCTTC.

Of note for this clone: A clone one base away is much larger, so this may be a read error. Other DNA sequences in the sample encode the same CDR3. The chain recombines TRBV7-8 with TRBJ1-5, with D uncertain. CDR1 and CDR2 from the germline V gene are SGHVS and FQNEAQ. The CDR3 loop spans 13 amino acids. Trimming stripped 1 base from V and 4 bases from J, with 5 bases between. The CDR3 nucleotides read TGTGCCAGCAGCTTAGATAGGAATCAGCCCCAGCATTTT. Its protein product is CASSLDRNQPQHF.